This T cell receptor (beta chain) was captured by sequencing in a study of blood T cell repertoires in COVID-19. Across the study: Samples representing acute and convalescent COVID-19 were sourced from the United States, Italy and Spain. The cDNA or gDNA used as material had been derived from T cells, B-cell-depleted T cells, or PBMCs.

Original processing methods: Using reference gene primer amplification, nucleated cell counts were estimated. Libraries were prepared by immunoSEQ multiplex PCR; TCRdb keeps only in-frame clonotypes and omits some of them. Clone size and the V and J calls come from that table; the DNA yielded D and trimming. The sample has more than 200,000 clones, about 86% seen once. CDR3 length: 15 residues. The V segment lost 3 bases and the J segment 3 bases; nucleotides outside the gene matches: 3. Per germline, CDR1 LNHDA and CDR2 SQIVND (reference sequence). Sequencing input: peripheral blood. The chain couples TRBV19 to TRBJ2-2; 8 positions match TRBD2. The clonotype originates from a woman in her fifties or sixties with acute or convalescent COVID-19. CDR3 in amino acids: CASSMGRGDTGELFF. The CDR3 DNA reads TGTGCCAGTAGTATGGGGCGGGGGGACACCGGGGAGCTGTTTTTT.